A selection of T cell receptor beta chains follows, all from one sample in a study of blood T cell dynamics during melanoma immunotherapy. The method was immunoSEQ multiplex PCR; TCRdb's version includes in-frame clones alone and lacks a portion of them. The repertoire has 10,000 to 13,000 clones, 80% to 85% of them found once; the top ten carry approximately 15%. The sample in question was blood, obtained from a patient treated with checkpoint blockade. These receptors all stem from a human donor with melanoma. Each CDR3 is given with its conserved first and last residue. The D gene is left open where the match is weak. The size field is filled for only some rows; it gives once, few, many or a size class.

v_call	j_call	d_call	clone_size	cdr3_aa	cdr3_nt
TRBV4-3	TRBJ2-7	NA	NA	CASSQDLGARSGEQYF	TGCGCCAGCAGCCAAGATTTGGGGGCGCGATCTGGTGAGCAGTACTTC
TRBV7-2	TRBJ2-7	NA	NA	CASSLGLSSYEQYF	TGTGCCAGCAGCTTAGGACTAAGCTCCTACGAGCAGTACTTC
TRBV4-1	TRBJ1-1	NA	NA	CASSQAAGFENTEAFF	TGCGCCAGCAGCCAAGCGGCAGGATTCGAGAACACTGAAGCTTTCTTT
TRBV30	TRBJ1-2	NA	NA	CAWSVLRGRNGYTF	TGTGCCTGGAGTGTACTCAGGGGCAGAAATGGCTACACCTTC
TRBV7-2	TRBJ1-2	NA	NA	CASSSQGHFYTF	TGTGCCAGCAGCTCCCAGGGGCACTTCTACACCTTC
TRBV7-9	TRBJ2-1	NA	NA	CASSFTAYNEQFF	TGTGCCAGCAGCTTCACAGCCTACAATGAGCAGTTCTTC
TRBV6-5	TRBJ1-5	NA	NA	CASIRAGYSNQPQHF	TGTGCCAGCATCCGGGCCGGGTATAGCAATCAGCCCCAGCATTTT
TRBV27	TRBJ2-1	NA	few	CASSYNHNEQFF	TGTGCCAGCAGTTATAATCACAATGAGCAGTTCTTC
TRBV4-1	TRBJ1-5	NA	few	CASSQGFNYGNQPQHF	TGCGCCAGCAGCCAAGGGTTTAATTACGGCAATCAGCCCCAGCATTTT
TRBV11-3	TRBJ1-1	TRBD1	few	CASSFPLGQGAEAFF	TGTGCCAGCAGCTTCCCATTGGGACAGGGGGCTGAAGCTTTCTTT
TRBV4-1	TRBJ2-7	NA	NA	CASSFREYEQYF	TGCGCCAGCAGCTTCCGGGAGTACGAGCAGTACTTC
TRBV2	TRBJ1-1	TRBD1	NA	CAGSGTEGTEAFF	TGTGCCGGCAGTGGGACAGAGGGCACTGAAGCTTTCTTT
TRBV19	TRBJ2-4	NA	NA	CASSIVGSGGRVERDLNIQYF	TGTGCCAGTAGTATAGTTGGTTCGGGGGGCAGGGTAGAACGGGATCTAAACATTCAGTACTTC
TRBV7-9	TRBJ1-2	NA	NA	CASSSGNRVRGYTF	TGTGCCAGCAGCTCTGGAAACAGAGTCCGAGGCTACACCTTC
TRBV29-1	TRBJ2-3	TRBD2	NA	CSVGEGTDTQYF	TGCAGCGTTGGGGAGGGGACAGATACGCAGTATTTT
TRBV15	TRBJ2-5	NA	NA	CATSRQNSGHYQETQYF	TGTGCCACCAGCAGGCAGAATTCGGGACATTATCAAGAGACCCAGTACTTC
TRBV7-8	TRBJ1-2	NA	NA	CASSPYNYGYTF	TGTGCCAGCAGCCCGTATAACTATGGCTACACCTTC
TRBV2	TRBJ1-2	TRBD1	few	CASSQGQGGGNYGYTF	TGTGCCAGCAGTCAAGGACAGGGAGGAGGTAACTATGGCTACACCTTC
TRBV19	TRBJ1-2	NA	NA	CATRQPGALYGYTF	TGTGCCACCCGACAACCAGGCGCCTTGTATGGCTACACCTTC
TRBV9	TRBJ1-1	NA	NA	CASSSQRGEGVNTEAFF	TGTGCCAGCAGCTCGCAGAGGGGTGAGGGGGTGAACACTGAAGCTTTCTTT
TRBV11-2	TRBJ2-3	NA	NA	CASSPSTDTQYF	TGTGCCAGCAGTCCCTCCACAGATACGCAGTATTTT
TRBV23-1	TRBJ1-5	TRBD1	NA	CASSPRIRQGGQPQHF	TGCGCCAGCAGTCCTAGAATCCGACAGGGTGGGCAGCCCCAGCATTTT
TRBV7-2	TRBJ2-1	TRBD1	NA	CASSPGQGVGNEQFF	TGTGCCAGCAGCCCCGGACAGGGGGTTGGAAATGAGCAGTTCTTC
TRBV7-8	TRBJ2-1	NA	NA	CASSFRGRRNEQFF	TGTGCCAGCAGCTTCCGGGGGCGCAGGAATGAGCAGTTCTTC
TRBV7-8	TRBJ2-5	TRBD1	once	CASSPIVKDRGRETQYF	TGTGCCAGCAGCCCTATTGTCAAGGACAGGGGTAGGGAGACCCAGTACTTC
TRBV5-1	TRBJ2-7	TRBD1	NA	CASSHTGGDYEQYF	TGCGCCAGCAGTCACACAGGGGGCGATTACGAGCAGTACTTC
TRBV6-5	TRBJ2-3	TRBD2	once	CASRSSGGTDTQYF	TGTGCCAGCAGGTCTAGCGGGGGCACAGATACGCAGTATTTT
TRBV2	TRBJ2-4	TRBD2	NA	CASSDLTSGGALAKNIQYF	TGTGCCAGCAGTGACCTGACTAGCGGGGGGGCCTTGGCCAAAAACATTCAGTACTTC
TRBV4-3	TRBJ1-2	NA	NA	CASSHGQGRGYTF	TGCGCCAGCAGTCACGGCCAGGGCCGCGGCTACACCTTC
TRBV30	TRBJ1-2	NA	NA	CAWRAGSAYGYTF	TGTGCCTGGAGAGCAGGGTCGGCCTATGGCTACACCTTC
TRBV13	TRBJ1-3	NA	NA	CASSSSGAGNTIYF	TGTGCCAGCAGCTCCAGTGGGGCCGGAAACACCATATATTTT
TRBV27	TRBJ1-5	NA	NA	CASSFRQDGQPQHF	TGTGCCAGCAGTTTCCGACAGGATGGTCAGCCCCAGCATTTT
TRBV15	TRBJ2-2	TRBD2	NA	CATSSGSGGANTGELFF	TGTGCCACCAGCAGTGGAAGCGGGGGGGCGAACACCGGGGAGCTGTTTTTT
TRBV5-5	TRBJ1-2	TRBD1	NA	CASSLWTGGAYGYTF	TGTGCCAGCAGCCTATGGACAGGGGGGGCCTATGGCTACACCTTC
TRBV7-2	TRBJ1-6	NA	few	CASSPDRRNSPLHF	TGTGCCAGCAGCCCGGACAGACGAAATTCACCCCTCCACTTT
TRBV9	TRBJ1-3	NA	NA	CASSPRQPDSGNTIYF	TGTGCCAGCAGCCCCAGACAGCCAGACTCTGGAAACACCATATATTTT
TRBV5-1	TRBJ2-1	NA	NA	CASSLVTTSYNEQFF	TGCGCCAGCAGCTTGGTAACTACCTCCTACAATGAGCAGTTCTTC
TRBV19	TRBJ1-5	NA	once	CASSWSQRNQPQHF	TGTGCCAGTAGTTGGAGCCAGCGCAATCAGCCCCAGCATTTT
TRBV4-1	TRBJ2-2	TRBD1	NA	CASSLLRPRTGGTGELFF	TGCGCCAGCAGCCTCCTCAGGCCCCGGACAGGGGGCACCGGGGAGCTGTTTTTT
TRBV11-3	TRBJ2-1	TRBD1	once	CASSLGQGANEQFF	TGTGCCAGCAGCTTAGGTCAGGGGGCCAATGAGCAGTTCTTC